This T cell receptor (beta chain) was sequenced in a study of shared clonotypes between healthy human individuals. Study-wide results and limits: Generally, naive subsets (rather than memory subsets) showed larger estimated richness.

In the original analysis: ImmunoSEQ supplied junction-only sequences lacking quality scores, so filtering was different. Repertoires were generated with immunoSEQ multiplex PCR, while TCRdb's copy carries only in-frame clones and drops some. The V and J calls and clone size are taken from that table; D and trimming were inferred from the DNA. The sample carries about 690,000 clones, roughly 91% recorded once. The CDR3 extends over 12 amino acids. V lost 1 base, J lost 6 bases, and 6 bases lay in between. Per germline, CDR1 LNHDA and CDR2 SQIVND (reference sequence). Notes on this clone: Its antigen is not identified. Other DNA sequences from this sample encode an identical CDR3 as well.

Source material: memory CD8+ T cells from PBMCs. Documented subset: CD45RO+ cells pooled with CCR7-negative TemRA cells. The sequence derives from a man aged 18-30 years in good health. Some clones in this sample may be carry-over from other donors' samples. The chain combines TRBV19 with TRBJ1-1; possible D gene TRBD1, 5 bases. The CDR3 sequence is CASSIGGAEAFF. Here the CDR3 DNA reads TGTGCCAGTAGTATAGGGGGGGCTGAAGCTTTCTTT. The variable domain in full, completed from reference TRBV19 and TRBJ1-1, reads DGGITQSPKYLFRKEGQNVTLSCEQNLNHDAMYWYRQDPGQGLRLIYYSQIVNDFQKGDIAEGYSVSREKKESFPLTVTSAQKNPTAFYLCASSIGGAEAFFGQGTRLTVV.